Each of the 8 T cell receptor beta chains below was sequenced from the same sample in a study of cytomegalovirus exposure and HLA in healthy donors. The primer mix had 60 Vbeta and 13 Jbeta primers. Using immunoSEQ multiplex PCR, the repertoire was profiled, and TCRdb retains in-frame clones only, with some absent. The sample gives under 90,000 clones, less than 80% of which show up once; more than 8.5% is in the top ten. The sequencing sample was made of PBMCs. These receptors all come from a man in his forties in good health and CMV-seropositive.

The chain uses TRBV28 and TRBJ2-7; tentative D call: TRBD1 (5 bases). Per germline, CDR1 MDHEN and CDR2 SYDVKM. Deletions cut 4 bases from V and 2 bases from J, with 9 bases between. This CDR3 is built from 13 residues. The CDR3 nucleotides are TGTGCCAGCAGTTCCCCAGGGACCTACGAGCAGTACTTC. Its translation: CASSSPGTYEQYF.

A single count supports this clone. CDR3 nucleotides: TGTGCCAGCAGTATCCCGGGACAGGAATACGAGCAGTACTTC. It is translated as CASSIPGQEYEQYF. V and J are TRBV2 and TRBJ2-7; TRBD1 agrees at 8 bases. The CDR3 totals 14 residues. The germline CDR1 and CDR2 sequences are SNHLY and FYNNEI. V lost 5 bases and J lost 4; bases outside the gene matches: 7.

This chain connects TRBV28 to TRBJ1-3; D is undetermined. The CDR3 consists of 15 residues. V lost 5 bases and J 3 bases, leaving 14 bases between the germline ends. The germline V gene encodes CDR1 MDHEN and CDR2 SYDVKM. The CDR3 here is CASSPRATVGNTIYF. The CDR3 bases are TGTGCCAGCAGTCCTCGAGCTACGGTTGGAAACACCATATATTTT.

The CDR3 loop reads CASRPGGVTYEQYF. The CDR3 DNA follows: TGCGCCAGCAGGCCGGGGGGCGTAACCTACGAGCAGTACTTC. The genes are TRBV5-1 and TRBJ2-7, with D perhaps TRBD2 (7 bases). The V gene's germline CDR1 is SGHRS and CDR2 YFSETQ. V shed 5 bases and J shed 2 bases, with 14 bases lying between them. The CDR3 totals 14 residues.

The chain links TRBV28 to TRBJ1-6; 7 bases fit TRBD1. Germline V gene sequence: CDR1 MDHEN, CDR2 SYDVKM. V was pared by 4 bases and J by 6 bases, with 3 bases of the junction left unmatched. CDR3 length: 14 amino acids. In DNA, the CDR3 is TGTGCCAGCAGTTCGGGACAGCCTAATTCACCCCTCCACTTT. As protein: CASSSGQPNSPLHF.

The chain couples TRBV30 to TRBJ1-3; the D is unclear. Trimming removed 2 bases from V and 0 bases from J, with 11 bases in between. Germline V CDR1 and CDR2: GTSNPN, SVGIG (reference sequence). The CDR3 is made up of 15 amino acids. The CDR3 region has the DNA TGTGCCTGGAGTCAGTTAAGGAGCTCTGGAAACACCATATATTTT. Its translation: CAWSQLRSSGNTIYF.

The chain recombines TRBV7-8 with TRBJ1-6, with 10 bases fitting TRBD1. Per germline, CDR1 SGHVS and CDR2 FQNEAQ. V shed 3 bases and J 10 bases; nucleotides not matched to a gene: 6. This CDR3 region has 15 residues. The chain's CDR3 is CASSLSGTGESPLHF. Written as DNA, the CDR3 is TGTGCCAGCAGCTTGTCCGGGACAGGGGAGTCACCCCTCCACTTT.

The chain links TRBV7-6 to TRBJ2-3, with D possibly being TRBD2 (7 bases). Germline V gene lookup returns CDR1 SGHVS and CDR2 FNYEAQ. Between the trimmed V and J ends, which lost 2 bases and 2 bases, there was a span of 17 bases. This CDR3 contains 17 residues. CDR3 DNA: TGTGCCAGCAGCTTACAAGTGGGGGGGGCAGCCACAGATACGCAGTATTTT. Its translation is CASSLQVGGAATDTQYF. The whole variable domain, remainder taken from reference TRBV7-6 and TRBJ2-3, is GAGVSQSPRYKVTKRGQDVALRCDPISGHVSLYWYRQALGQGPEFLTYFNYEAQQDKSGLPNDRFSAERPEGSISTLTIQRTEQRDSAMYRCASSLQVGGAATDTQYFGPGTRLTVL.